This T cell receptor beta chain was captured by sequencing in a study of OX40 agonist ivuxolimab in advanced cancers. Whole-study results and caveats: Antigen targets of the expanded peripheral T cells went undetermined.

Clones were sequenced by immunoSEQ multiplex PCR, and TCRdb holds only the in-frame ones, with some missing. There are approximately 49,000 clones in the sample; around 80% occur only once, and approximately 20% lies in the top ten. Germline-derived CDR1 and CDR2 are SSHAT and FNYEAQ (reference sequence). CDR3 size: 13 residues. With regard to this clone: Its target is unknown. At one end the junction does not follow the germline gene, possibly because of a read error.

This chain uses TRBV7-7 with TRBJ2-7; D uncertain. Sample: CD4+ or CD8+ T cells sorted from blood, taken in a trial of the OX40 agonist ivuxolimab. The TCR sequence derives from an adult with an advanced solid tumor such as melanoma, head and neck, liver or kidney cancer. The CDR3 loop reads CASSLDLTHEQYF. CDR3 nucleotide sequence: TGTGCTAGCAGCTTAGATCTTACCCACGAGCAGTACTTC.